The text below deals with one T cell receptor beta chain. Its specificity is not known. This entry belongs to a study of cytomegalovirus exposure and HLA in healthy donors. This CDR3 has 16 residues. Trimming at V came to 10 bases and at J to 4 bases, leaving 8 bases not matched to a gene. Germline loops: CDR1 PRHDT, CDR2 FYEKMQ (reference sequence). Findings of the study overall: A later analysis linked a missense DCLRE1C variant to TCR beta V- and J-gene trimming. Per a later analysis, about 15,000 TCR beta sequences showed association with HLA alleles at 0.05 false discovery rate.

The PCR used 60 Vbeta and 13 Jbeta primers. Method: immunoSEQ multiplex PCR; TCRdb's copy keeps in-frame clones and lacks some. The repertoire has tens of thousands of clones, about 62% of them found once; the top ten carry around 4%. Donors consisted of healthy bone marrow donors. This TCR was recovered from a man under 40 in good health and CMV-seronegative. This chain links TRBV13 with TRBJ2-3, with 16 nucleotides matching TRBD2. The sample taken for sequencing was PBMCs. CDR3 amino acids: CATTQGLAGGADTQYF. In DNA form, the CDR3 reads TGTGCCACCACCCAGGGACTAGCGGGGGGGGCAGATACGCAGTATTTT.